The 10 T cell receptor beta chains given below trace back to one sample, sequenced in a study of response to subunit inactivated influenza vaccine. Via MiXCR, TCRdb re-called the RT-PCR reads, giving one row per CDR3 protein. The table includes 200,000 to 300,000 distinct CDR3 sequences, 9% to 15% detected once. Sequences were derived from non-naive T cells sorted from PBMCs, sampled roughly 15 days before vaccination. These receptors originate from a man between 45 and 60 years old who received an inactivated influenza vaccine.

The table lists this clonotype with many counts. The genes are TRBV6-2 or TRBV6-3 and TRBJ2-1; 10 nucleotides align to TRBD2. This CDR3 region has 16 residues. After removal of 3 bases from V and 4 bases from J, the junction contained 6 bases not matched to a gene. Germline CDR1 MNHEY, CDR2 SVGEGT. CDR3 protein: CASSYPRTSGYNEQFF. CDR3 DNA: TGTGCCAGCAGTTATCCCAGGACTAGCGGTTACAATGAGCAGTTCTTC.

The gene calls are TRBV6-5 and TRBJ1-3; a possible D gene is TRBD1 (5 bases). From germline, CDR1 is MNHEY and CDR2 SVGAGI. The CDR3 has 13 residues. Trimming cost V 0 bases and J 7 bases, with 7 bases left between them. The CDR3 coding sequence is TGTGCCAGCAGTTACTCTGGGGGGAACACCATATATTTT. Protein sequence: CASSYSGGNTIYF.

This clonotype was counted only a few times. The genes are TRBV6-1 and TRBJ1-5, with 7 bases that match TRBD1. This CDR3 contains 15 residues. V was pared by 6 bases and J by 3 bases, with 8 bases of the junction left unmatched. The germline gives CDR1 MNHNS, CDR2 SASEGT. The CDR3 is CASSPDRAPNQPQHF. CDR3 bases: TGTGCCAGCAGCCCCGACAGGGCCCCCAATCAGCCCCAGCATTTT.

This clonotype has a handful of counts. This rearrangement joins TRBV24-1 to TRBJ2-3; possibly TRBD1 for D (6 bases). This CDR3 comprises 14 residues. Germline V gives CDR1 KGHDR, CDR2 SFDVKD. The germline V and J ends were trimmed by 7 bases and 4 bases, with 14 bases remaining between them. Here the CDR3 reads CATSMTGTADTQYF. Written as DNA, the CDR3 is TGTGCCACCAGCATGACAGGTACGGCAGATACGCAGTATTTT.

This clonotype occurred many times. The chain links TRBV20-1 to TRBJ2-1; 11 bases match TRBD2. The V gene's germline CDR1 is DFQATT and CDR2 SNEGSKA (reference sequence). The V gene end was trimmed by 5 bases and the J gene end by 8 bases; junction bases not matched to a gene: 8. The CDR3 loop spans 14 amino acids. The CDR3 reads CSARTSLAGDEQFF. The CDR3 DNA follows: TGCAGTGCTCGAACATCACTAGCGGGAGATGAGCAGTTCTTC.

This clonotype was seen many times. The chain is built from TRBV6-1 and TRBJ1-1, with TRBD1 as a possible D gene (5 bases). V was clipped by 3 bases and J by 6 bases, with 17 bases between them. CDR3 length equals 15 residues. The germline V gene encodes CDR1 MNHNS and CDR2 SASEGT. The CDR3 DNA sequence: TGTGCCAGCAGTGATCAGGGCCTAAGGTTGGCTGAAGCTTTCTTT. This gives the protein CASSDQGLRLAEAFF.

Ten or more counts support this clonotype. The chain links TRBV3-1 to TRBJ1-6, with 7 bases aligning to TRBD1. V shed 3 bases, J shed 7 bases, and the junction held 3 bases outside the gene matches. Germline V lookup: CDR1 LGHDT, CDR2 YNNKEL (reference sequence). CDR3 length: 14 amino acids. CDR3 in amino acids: CASSHSGGNSPLHF. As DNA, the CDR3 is TGTGCCAGCAGCCACTCAGGGGGGAATTCACCCCTCCACTTT.

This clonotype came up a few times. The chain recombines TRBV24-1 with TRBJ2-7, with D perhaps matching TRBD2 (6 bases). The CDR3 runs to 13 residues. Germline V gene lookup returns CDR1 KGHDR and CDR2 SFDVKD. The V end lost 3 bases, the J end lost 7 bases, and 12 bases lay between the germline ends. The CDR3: CATSDLGGEEQYF. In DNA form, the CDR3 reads TGTGCCACCAGTGATCTGGGGGGAGAGGAGCAGTACTTC.

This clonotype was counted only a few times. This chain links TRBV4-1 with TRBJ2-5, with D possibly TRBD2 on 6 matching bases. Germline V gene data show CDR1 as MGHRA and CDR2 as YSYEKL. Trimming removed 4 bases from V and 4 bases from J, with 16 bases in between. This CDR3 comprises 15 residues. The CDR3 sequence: CASSRRDGGIETQYF. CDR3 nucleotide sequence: TGCGCCAGCAGCCGGCGGGACGGCGGCATAGAGACCCAGTACTTC.

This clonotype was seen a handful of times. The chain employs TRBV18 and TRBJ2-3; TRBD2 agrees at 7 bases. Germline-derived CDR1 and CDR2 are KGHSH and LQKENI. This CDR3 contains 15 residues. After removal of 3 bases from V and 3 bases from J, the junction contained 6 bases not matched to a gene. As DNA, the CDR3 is TGTGCCAGCTCACCCCAGCGGGGAGCTACAGATACGCAGTATTTT. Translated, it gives CASSPQRGATDTQYF.